The 29 T cell receptor beta chains reported below all come from one sample, sequenced in a study of T cells in Graves' hyperthyroidism and ophthalmopathy. Researchers took RNA transcripts and amplified the TCR beta CDR3 regions from them. HTBI primers were used for first-round RT-PCR of the TCR CDR3. TCRdb analysed the multiplex PCR reads with MiXCR anew, one entry per CDR3 protein. The sample carries hundreds of thousands of distinct CDR3 sequences, roughly 40% recorded once. Sequencing was performed on blood. These receptors were obtained from a man aged 18 to 29 with Graves' hyperthyroidism.

This chain connects TRBV4-1 to TRBJ1-2, with 7 nucleotides matching TRBD1. Trimming took 0 bases from V and 2 from J; bases not matched to a gene: 9. Germline CDR1 and CDR2: MGHRA and YSYEKL. The CDR3 is 17 residues long. Written as DNA, the CDR3 is TGCGCCAGCAGCCAAGAAGAGTGGGACAGCATAAACTATGGCTACACCTTC. Translated: CASSQEEWDSINYGYTF.

The chain employs TRBV5-5 and TRBJ2-2, with D uncertain. Deletions cut 3 bases from V and 6 bases from J, with 9 bases between. Germline V gene lookup returns CDR1 SGHKS and CDR2 YYEKEE (reference sequence). The CDR3 extends over 13 amino acids. CDR3 coding DNA: TGTGCCAGCAGCTATCAAGGGTCCGGGGAGCTGTTTTTT. Encoded protein: CASSYQGSGELFF.

The DNA for the CDR3 is TGTGCCAGCAGCTGGACAGACCAAATGAACACTGAAGCTTTCTTT. It translates to CASSWTDQMNTEAFF. The chain has TRBV7-9 and TRBJ1-1; D perhaps matches TRBD1 (6 bases). Trimming took 4 bases from V and 0 from J, leaving 12 bases between them. The CDR3 covers 15 residues. The germline gives CDR1 SEHNR, CDR2 FQNEAQ (reference sequence).

This clonotype was seen only a few times. The chain recombines TRBV5-1 with TRBJ2-2; D possibly corresponds to TRBD2 (5 bases). Germline V gives CDR1 SGHRS, CDR2 YFSETQ. The CDR3 spans 14 residues. V was cut by 7 bases and J by 2 bases, with 12 bases left in between. CDR3: CASGLGENTGELFF. CDR3 bases: TGCGCCAGCGGACTCGGGGAAAACACCGGGGAGCTGTTTTTT.

This clonotype was observed at least ten times. This sequence joins TRBV7-9 and TRBJ1-2; the D gene is possibly TRBD1 (5 bases). The CDR3 has 13 amino acids. The germline CDR1 and CDR2 sequences are SEHNR and FQNEAQ (reference sequence). V lost 5 bases, J lost 5 bases, and 12 bases lay in between. CDR3 DNA sequence: TGTGCCAGCAGCCCCGGGGCCTTTTATGGCTACACCTTC. Translation gives CASSPGAFYGYTF.

V and J are TRBV12-3 or TRBV12-4 and TRBJ1-1, with D perhaps matching TRBD1 (5 bases). There are 13 residues in the CDR3. The CDR3 protein is CVSFVLGDTEAFF. The DNA of the CDR3 is TGTGTCAGTTTTGTCTTGGGGGACACTGAAGCTTTCTTT.

This clonotype showed up just a few times. The chain joins TRBV20-1 to TRBJ2-7, with TRBD2 matching 10 bases. Germline V gives CDR1 DFQATT, CDR2 SNEGSKA (reference sequence). This CDR3 has 15 residues. V lost 5 bases, J lost 3 bases, and 10 bases stayed unmatched. Here the CDR3 DNA reads TGCAGTGCTCCCCACAGACTAGCGGGCGGCTACGAGCAGTACTTC. Translation: CSAPHRLAGGYEQYF.

The J gene is TRBJ1-1, the V gene TRBV5-4; TRBD1 matches at 7 bases. The CDR3 runs to 17 residues. Germline V gives CDR1 SGHNT, CDR2 YYREEE (reference sequence). Germline trimming cut 0 bases from V and 6 bases from J; bases unmatched to any gene: 14. The CDR3 region has the DNA TGTGCCAGCAGCTTGGATCCGGACAGGCCCGCGGGTCCTGAAGCTTTCTTT. This sequence encodes CASSLDPDRPAGPEAFF.

V gene TRBV4-1 combines with J gene TRBJ1-5; D is uncertain. The CDR3 has 13 residues. The germline gives CDR1 MGHRA, CDR2 YSYEKL. Trimming removed 0 bases at V and 3 bases at J, with 3 bases between. CDR3 sequence (DNA): TGCGCCAGCAGCCAAGAACACAATCAGCCCCAGCATTTT. Translated: CASSQEHNQPQHF.

The rearrangement links TRBV4-1 to TRBJ2-5; D gene uncertain. The germline V and J ends were trimmed by 2 bases and 2 bases, with 12 bases remaining between them. Germline CDR1 MGHRA, CDR2 YSYEKL. This CDR3 region has 15 residues. The DNA of the CDR3 is TGCGCCAGCAGCCAACCCGACGGCGGACAAGAGACCCAGTACTTC. Residues: CASSQPDGGQETQYF.

The J gene is TRBJ2-7, the V gene TRBV20-1; D may be TRBD1 (6 bases). V lost 0 bases, J lost 6 bases, and 15 bases lay in between. Germline V lookup: CDR1 DFQATT, CDR2 SNEGSKA (reference sequence). CDR3 size: 14 residues. The CDR3 coding sequence is TGCAGTGCTAGAGATCTCGGCAGGGGTAGCGAGCAGTACTTC. Protein sequence: CSARDLGRGSEQYF.

This clonotype was counted ten times or more. The V call is TRBV29-1, the J call TRBJ2-7; either TRBD1 or TRBD2 may supply D (6 bases each). This CDR3 comprises 12 residues. Germline CDR1 is SQVTM and CDR2 is ANQGSEA. V lost 6 bases, J lost 0 bases, and 9 bases lay in between. The CDR3 is CSVRGLSYEQYF. The CDR3 nucleotides read TGCAGCGTCAGGGGACTCTCCTACGAGCAGTACTTC.

Comments on this clonotype: An end of the junction does not agree with germline; a read error may underlie this. The J gene is TRBJ2-7, the V gene TRBV7-9; tentative D call: TRBD1 (6 bases). This CDR3 comprises 14 residues. Germline CDR1 is SEHNR and CDR2 is FQNEAQ (reference sequence). For the CDR3, the DNA is TGCGCCAGCAGCCAAGAGGGGGTTTCCTACGAGCAGTACTTC. It is translated as CASSQEGVSYEQYF.

This clonotype was picked up many times. The rearrangement links TRBV12-3 or TRBV12-4 to TRBJ1-1, with D possibly matching TRBD1 (5 bases). The CDR3 has 15 amino acids. Trimming pared 6 bases from V and 3 bases from J, leaving 17 bases between. CDR3 bases: TGTGCCAGCAGCCATTACCGGGGCAGCGACACTGAAGCTTTCTTT. Its protein is CASSHYRGSDTEAFF.

The chain couples TRBV12-3 or TRBV12-4 to TRBJ1-5; D possibly corresponds to TRBD1 (5 bases). This CDR3 is 15 amino acids long. Trimming cost V 5 bases and J 5 bases, with 16 bases left between them. The chain's CDR3 is CASSPPGGDDQPQHF. In DNA form, the CDR3 reads TGTGCCAGCAGTCCCCCGGGAGGGGACGATCAGCCCCAGCATTTT.

With regard to this clonotype: A clone one base away is much larger, so this may be a read error. The chain combines TRBV7-9 with TRBJ1-2; TRBD1 is a possible D gene (5 bases). The CDR3 consists of 15 residues. Trimming shortened V by 7 bases and J by 2 bases, and 17 bases separated the two germline ends. CDR1 is SEHNR and CDR2 is FQNEAQ in the germline V gene (reference sequence). The DNA of the CDR3 is TGTGCCAGCACCCAAGGAGGGACGGCCAACTATGGCTACACCTTC. It encodes CASTQGGTANYGYTF.

The chain combines TRBV6-4 with TRBJ2-6; possible D gene TRBD1, 5 bases. CDR1 MRHNA and CDR2 SNTAGT come from the germline V gene. This CDR3 is 15 amino acids long. Trimming pared 7 bases from V and 3 bases from J, leaving 13 bases between. CDR3 coding DNA: TGTGCCAGCAAACCCGACAGTGTTGGGGCCAACGTCCTGACTTTC. Amino acid sequence: CASKPDSVGANVLTF.

This clonotype was picked up many times. This sequence joins TRBV5-6 and TRBJ1-5, with 8 bases fitting TRBD1. Germline assignment: CDR1 SGHDT and CDR2 YYEEEE. The CDR3 extends over 14 amino acids. Germline trimming cut 1 base from V and 7 bases from J; bases unmatched to any gene: 4. Here the CDR3 reads CASSLRDRHQPQHF. The CDR3 DNA reads TGTGCCAGCAGCTTGAGGGACAGGCACCAGCCCCAGCATTTT.

About this clonotype itself: One end of the junction varies from germline; a read error may be responsible. This sequence joins TRBV15 and TRBJ1-5; D gene unclear. The germline CDR1 and CDR2 sequences are LNHNV and YYDKDF (reference sequence). The CDR3 covers 15 residues. In DNA form, the CDR3 reads TGTGCCACCAGCAGGGCCCGGGGAGGGTTGCAGCCCCGGCATTTT. Its translation: CATSRARGGLQPRHF.

At least ten counts were recorded for this clonotype. The chain couples TRBV29-1 to TRBJ2-7; D perhaps matches TRBD2 (5 bases). This CDR3 is built from 11 residues. V lost 7 bases, J lost 0 bases, and 7 bases lay in between. Germline V gives CDR1 SQVTM, CDR2 ANQGSEA. The CDR3 nucleotides read TGCAGCGCCGGGGACTCCTACGAGCAGTACTTC. This sequence encodes CSAGDSYEQYF.

Only a few counts were recorded for this clonotype. One junction end does not reproduce the germline sequence, and a read error may be involved. The chain carries TRBV15 and TRBJ2-5, with a possible D match to TRBD2 (5 bases). This CDR3 spans 15 amino acids. The germline V gene has CDR1 LNHNV and CDR2 YYDKDF (reference sequence). The CDR3 DNA sequence: TGTGCCATCAGCAAACAGCCGGGAAATGGAGAGACCCAGTACTTC. This gives the protein CAISKQPGNGETQYF.

This clonotype was seen many times. The V gene is TRBV7-9, the J gene TRBJ2-7; D is perhaps TRBD1 (5 bases). The CDR3 spans 13 residues. The ends were cut back, 6 bases at V and 2 bases at J, with 11 bases in the middle. Germline CDR1 SEHNR, CDR2 FQNEAQ (reference sequence). The CDR3 DNA sequence: TGTGCCAGCAGGGCAGGACAAGCCTACGAGCAGTACTTC. Its protein is CASRAGQAYEQYF.

This clonotype was seen a handful of times. V gene TRBV7-2 combines with J gene TRBJ1-6; 10 nucleotides line up with TRBD1. The CDR3 length is 15 residues. V was pared by 5 bases and J by 10 bases, with 8 bases of the junction left unmatched. Germline values: CDR1 SGHTA, CDR2 FQGNSA. CDR3 residues: CASSLFGTGESPLHF. As DNA, the CDR3 is TGTGCCAGCAGCCTCTTTGGGACAGGGGAGTCACCCCTCCACTTT. The whole variable domain, remainder taken from reference TRBV7-2 and TRBJ1-6, is GAGVSQSPSNKVTEKGKDVELRCDPISGHTALYWYRQSLGQGLEFLIYFQGNSAPDKSGLPSDRFSAERTGGSVSTLTIQRTQQEDSAVYLCASSLFGTGESPLHFGNGTRLTVT.

V is TRBV2 and J is TRBJ1-3, with D perhaps TRBD1 (5 bases). This CDR3 region has 12 residues. Germline CDR1 and CDR2: SNHLY and FYNNEI. V lost 3 bases to trimming and J lost 8 bases, with 8 bases between them. The CDR3, as DNA: TGTGCCAGCAGTGATGGAGGGGACACCATATATTTT. It is translated as CASSDGGDTIYF. The variable domain in full, with the rest retrieved from reference TRBV2 and TRBJ1-3, is EPEVTQTPSHQVTQMGQEVILRCVPISNHLYFYWYRQILGQKVEFLVSFYNNEISEKSEIFDDQFSVERPDGSNFTLKIRSTKLEDSAMYFCASSDGGDTIYFGEGSWLTVV.

To note about this clonotype: This CDR3 fails to terminate in the conserved phenylalanine or tryptophan, so it likely reflects a read error. The rearrangement links TRBV7-9 to TRBJ1-1; TRBD1 is a possible D gene (6 bases). The germline V gene encodes CDR1 SEHNR and CDR2 FQNEAQ (reference sequence). The CDR3 sequence is 13 residues long. Trimming removed 1 base from V and 8 bases from J, with 11 bases in between. CDR3 nucleotide sequence: TGTGCCAGCAGCTTAGAGGGGGTCTCCGAAGCTTTCCTT. This encodes CASSLEGVSEAFL.

This rearrangement joins TRBV2 to TRBJ1-1; D unclear. The V end lost 5 bases, the J end lost 1 base, and 29 bases lay between the germline ends. CDR1 is SNHLY and CDR2 is FYNNEI in the germline V gene. This CDR3 has 20 residues. CDR3 protein: CASSPTFTNTEALTNTEAFF. The CDR3 region has the DNA TGTGCCAGCAGTCCTACTTTCACGAACACTGAAGCTCTCACGAACACTGAAGCTTTCTTT.

The chain has TRBV25-1 and TRBJ2-7; no clear D. This CDR3 region has 12 residues. The germline V and J ends were trimmed by 6 bases and 2 bases, with 8 bases remaining between them. Germline values: CDR1 MGHDK, CDR2 SYGVNS. The CDR3 spells CASREAAYEQYF. In DNA, the CDR3 is TGTGCCAGCAGGGAAGCCGCCTACGAGCAGTACTTC.

The CDR3 protein is CASSLVLPGQGFTGELFF. The CDR3 DNA follows: TGTGCCAGCAGCTTAGTACTCCCGGGACAGGGTTTCACCGGGGAGCTGTTTTTT. The rearrangement links TRBV7-2 to TRBJ2-2, with 9 bases lining up with TRBD1. Germline assignment: CDR1 SGHTA and CDR2 FQGNSA. This CDR3 has 18 amino acids. With V trimmed by 1 base and J by 4 bases, 10 bases remained unmatched. Combining the CDR3 with reference TRBV7-2 and TRBJ2-2 gives the whole variable domain GAGVSQSPSNKVTEKGKDVELRCDPISGHTALYWYRQSLGQGLEFLIYFQGNSAPDKSGLPSDRFSAERTGGSVSTLTIQRTQQEDSAVYLCASSLVLPGQGFTGELFFGEGSRLTVL.

Only a few counts were recorded for this clonotype. J is TRBJ2-7 and V is TRBV5-1; D is unclear. This CDR3 comprises 13 residues. Germline CDR1 reads SGHRS; CDR2 reads YFSETQ. The ends were cut back, 0 bases at V and 2 bases at J, with 6 bases in the middle. In nucleotides, the CDR3 is TGCGCCAGCAGCTTGGAACTGGCCTACGAGCAGTACTTC. Its translation: CASSLELAYEQYF. Supplemented by reference TRBV5-1 and TRBJ2-7, the full variable domain reads KAGVTQTPRYLIKTRGQQVTLSCSPISGHRSVSWYQQTPGQGLQFLFEYFSETQRNKGNFPGRFSGRQFSNSRSEMNVSTLELGDSALYLCASSLELAYEQYFGPGTRLTVT.